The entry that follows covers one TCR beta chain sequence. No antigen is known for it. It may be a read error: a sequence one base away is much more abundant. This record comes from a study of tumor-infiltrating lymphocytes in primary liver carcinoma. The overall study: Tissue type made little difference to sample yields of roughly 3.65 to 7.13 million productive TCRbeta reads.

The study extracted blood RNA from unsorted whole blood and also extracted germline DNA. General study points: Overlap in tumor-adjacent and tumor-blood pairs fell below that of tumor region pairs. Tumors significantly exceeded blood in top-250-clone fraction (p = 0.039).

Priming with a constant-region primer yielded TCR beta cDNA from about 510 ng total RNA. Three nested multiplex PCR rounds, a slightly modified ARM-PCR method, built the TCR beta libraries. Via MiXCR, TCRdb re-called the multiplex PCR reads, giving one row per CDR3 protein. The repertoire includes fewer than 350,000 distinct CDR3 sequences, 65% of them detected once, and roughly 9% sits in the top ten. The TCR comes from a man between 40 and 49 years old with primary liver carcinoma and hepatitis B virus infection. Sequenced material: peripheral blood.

The CDR3 protein is CASSLSNTEAFF. The CDR3 coding sequence is TGTGCCAGCAGTCTCTCGAACACTGAAGCTTTCTTT. The chain uses TRBV6-5 and TRBJ1-1; no reliable D call. The CDR3 is 12 residues long. The germline gives CDR1 MNHEY, CDR2 SVGAGI. Trimming took 5 bases from V and 1 from J, leaving 5 bases between them.